These 13 T cell receptor beta chains were sequenced from one sample in a study of T cell repertoires in cytomegalovirus infection. One entry per CDR3 protein, called by TCRdb with MiXCR from the reads. The sample lists 300,000 to 450,000 distinct CDR3 sequences, 18% occurring once. Sequenced sample: PBMCs. These receptors all stem from a human donor in good health (CMV status not recorded). Some clones in this sample may be carry-over from other donors' samples.

This clonotype was observed at least ten times. The CDR3 sequence: CASSYKGLAGGVTDEQFF. The CDR3 nucleotides read TGTGCCAGCAGCTACAAAGGACTAGCGGGAGGGGTTACGGATGAGCAGTTCTTC. The rearrangement uses TRBV5-6 and TRBJ2-1; 15 nucleotides line up with TRBD2. This CDR3 has 18 residues. The trim removed 3 bases at V and 8 bases at J, leaving 12 bases unmatched. The V gene's germline CDR1 is SGHDT and CDR2 YYEEEE.

This clonotype was counted at least ten times. This chain links TRBV7-2 with TRBJ1-2, with D possibly matching TRBD1 (5 bases). The CDR3 sequence is 15 residues long. The germline V gene encodes CDR1 SGHTA and CDR2 FQGNSA. V lost 4 bases and J lost 2, with 14 bases in between. The CDR3 loop is CASSSIWGINYGYTF. For the CDR3, the DNA is TGTGCCAGCAGCTCGATATGGGGGATAAACTATGGCTACACCTTC.

This clonotype was detected only a few times. The chain has TRBV28 and TRBJ1-1; no firm D call. Germline V CDR1 and CDR2: MDHEN, SYDVKM. V was cut by 5 bases and J by 4 bases, with 11 bases left in between. This CDR3 spans 13 amino acids. The DNA for the CDR3 is TGTGCCAGCAGTCCCACGGACGCCACTGAAGCTTTCTTT. This encodes CASSPTDATEAFF. Filled out from reference TRBV28 and TRBJ1-1, the complete variable domain reads DVKVTQSSRYLVKRTGEKVFLECVQDMDHENMFWYRQDPGLGLRLIYFSYDVKMKEKGDIPEGYSVSREKKERFSLILESASTNQTSMYLCASSPTDATEAFFGQGTRLTVV.

This clonotype appeared many times. The genes are TRBV7-2 and TRBJ2-3; 11 bases map to TRBD2. This CDR3 is built from 15 residues. The V and J ends lost 2 bases and 5 bases, in that order; junction bases with no gene match: 3. The germline V gene has CDR1 SGHTA and CDR2 FQGNSA. In nucleotides, the CDR3 is TGTGCCAGCAGCTTATCCACTAGCGGGAGAGATACGCAGTATTTT. It encodes CASSLSTSGRDTQYF.

This chain connects TRBV7-9 to TRBJ2-1; D might be TRBD2 (7 bases). Germline V gene sequence: CDR1 SEHNR, CDR2 FQNEAQ (reference sequence). The ends were cut back, 2 bases at V and 3 bases at J, with 14 bases in the middle. This CDR3 region has 16 residues. In DNA form, the CDR3 reads TGTGCCAGCAGCTTATATGCGGGGGCCAACTACAATGAGCAGTTCTTC. Translation: CASSLYAGANYNEQFF.

This clonotype has ten or more counts. The V gene is TRBV7-2, the J gene TRBJ1-1; no clear D gene. The CDR3 totals 13 residues. With 6 bases removed from V and 0 bases from J, the gap between germline ends came to 8 bases. Germline V gene sequence: CDR1 SGHTA, CDR2 FQGNSA. The CDR3 sequence: CASRRQMNTEAFF. Here the CDR3 DNA reads TGTGCCAGCAGGAGGCAAATGAACACTGAAGCTTTCTTT. Full variable domain (rest looked up from reference TRBV7-2 and TRBJ1-1): GAGVSQSPSNKVTEKGKDVELRCDPISGHTALYWYRQSLGQGLEFLIYFQGNSAPDKSGLPSDRFSAERTGGSVSTLTIQRTQQEDSAVYLCASRRQMNTEAFFGQGTRLTVV.

The rearrangement joins TRBV7-2 to TRBJ2-7, with D perhaps TRBD2 (6 bases). V was cut by 5 bases and J by 0 bases, with 17 bases left in between. The CDR3 loop spans 16 amino acids. Germline loops: CDR1 SGHTA, CDR2 FQGNSA. The CDR3 DNA follows: TGTGCCAGCAGCCGGGTCGGACTATCGAGCTCCTACGAGCAGTACTTC. Its translation is CASSRVGLSSSYEQYF.

This clonotype occurred many times. This rearrangement joins TRBV7-9 to TRBJ2-7; D is possibly TRBD1 or TRBD2 (5 bases each). The V end was cut by 5 bases, the J end by 4 bases, with 24 bases between. Germline assignment: CDR1 SEHNR and CDR2 FQNEAQ (reference sequence). The CDR3 is 17 residues long. CDR3 in amino acids: CASSPPLGRVLGYEQYF. In DNA, the CDR3 is TGTGCCAGCAGCCCCCCCCTGGGACGGGTCCTAGGTTACGAGCAGTACTTC.

V is TRBV9 and J is TRBJ2-5; the D call may be TRBD1 or TRBD2 (5 bases each). In germline, CDR1 is SGDLS, CDR2 YYNGEE. The CDR3 length is 13 residues. Between the trimmed V and J ends, which lost 1 base and 5 bases, there was a span of 9 bases. CDR3 residues: CASSVSRDETQYF. In DNA form, the CDR3 reads TGTGCCAGCAGCGTAAGCCGGGACGAGACCCAGTACTTC.

The gene calls are TRBV7-2 and TRBJ2-2; tentatively, D is TRBD1 or TRBD2 (7 bases each). Trimming took off 1 base at V and 4 bases at J, with 13 bases between the two ends. This CDR3 comprises 16 residues. Germline V lookup: CDR1 SGHTA, CDR2 FQGNSA. This CDR3 is CASSLGGGQPTGELFF. The CDR3 nucleotides read TGTGCCAGCAGCTTAGGGGGGGGACAGCCCACCGGGGAGCTGTTTTTT.

This clonotype was detected ten times or more. The chain carries TRBV12-3 or TRBV12-4 and TRBJ1-1; possibly TRBD1 for D (6 bases). V lost 4 bases, J lost 5 bases, and 11 bases lay in between. The CDR3 length is 13 residues. CDR3: CASSSGVGTEAFF. The CDR3 DNA reads TGTGCCAGCAGTTCAGGGGTGGGGACTGAAGCTTTCTTT.

The rearrangement joins TRBV27 to TRBJ1-4; 7 positions match TRBD1. J gave up 8 bases and V 6 bases, and 9 bases lay outside the gene matches. Germline CDR1 MNHEY, CDR2 SMNVEV (reference sequence). This CDR3 is built from 14 residues. CDR3 in amino acids: CASRGTAVREKLFF. The CDR3 nucleotides are TGTGCCAGCAGGGGGACAGCGGTACGGGAAAAACTGTTTTTT.

The V gene is TRBV27, the J gene TRBJ2-5; tentatively, D is TRBD1 or TRBD2 (5 bases each). V was pared by 2 bases and J by 5 bases, with 21 bases between. The CDR3 is 17 amino acids. Germline V gene sequence: CDR1 MNHEY, CDR2 SMNVEV (reference sequence). This CDR3 is CASSLTPRGKRQETQYF. CDR3 DNA: TGTGCCAGCAGTTTAACCCCCCGGGGCAAAAGGCAGGAGACCCAGTACTTC.